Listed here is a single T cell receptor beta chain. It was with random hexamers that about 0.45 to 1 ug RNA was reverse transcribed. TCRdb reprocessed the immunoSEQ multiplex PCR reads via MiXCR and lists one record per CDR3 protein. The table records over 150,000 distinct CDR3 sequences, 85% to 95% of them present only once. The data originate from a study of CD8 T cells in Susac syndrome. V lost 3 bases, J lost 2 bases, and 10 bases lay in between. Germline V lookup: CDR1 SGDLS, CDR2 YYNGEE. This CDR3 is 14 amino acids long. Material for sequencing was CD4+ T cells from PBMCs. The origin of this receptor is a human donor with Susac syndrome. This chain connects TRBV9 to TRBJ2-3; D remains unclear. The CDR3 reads CASSDVGATDTQYF. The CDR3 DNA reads TGTGCCAGCAGCGACGTTGGTGCCACAGATACGCAGTATTTT.